Listed below are T cell receptor beta chains from one sample, sequenced in a study of blood T cell repertoires in COVID-19. TCRdb keeps only in-frame clones here, not all; method: immunoSEQ multiplex PCR. The repertoire holds 350,000 to 450,000 clones, with 89% as singletons. The sequenced sample was peripheral blood. The receptors originated from a middle-aged man with acute or convalescent COVID-19. Both conserved end residues are trimmed from each CDR3.

V	J	CDR3
TRBV7-9	TRBJ1-5	ASSPGTGNQPQH
TRBV30	TRBJ1-1	AWKTQGLNTEAF
TRBV7-9	TRBJ1-2	ASSLMGQDVYGYT
TRBV28	TRBJ2-7	ANKDRVYEQY
TRBV6-1	TRBJ1-5	ASSERGRWGQPQH
TRBV27	TRBJ2-5	ASSLTPQGANVETQY
TRBV6-5	TRBJ1-6	ASSSILTGDNSPLH
TRBV5-4	TRBJ1-4	ASSSGGAEGEKLF
TRBV6-5	TRBJ1-2	ASFRLRGDGYT
TRBV10-3	TRBJ1-1	AMVADPRNTEAF
TRBV10-3	TRBJ2-7	ATGTGDGRAEQY
TRBV13	TRBJ2-1	ASSPDRDTRAYNEQF
TRBV6-5	TRBJ1-2	ASSYSAGAGYT
TRBV9	TRBJ2-7	ASSVFGSHSYEQY
TRBV7-9	TRBJ1-6	ASSRQGEGSPLH
TRBV6-1	TRBJ2-1	ASSELADLNEQF
TRBV7-9	TRBJ2-3	ASSLPLRGTRMNTQY
TRBV6-2/TRBV6-3	TRBJ1-2	ASSYSVRGGFYGYT
TRBV11-1	TRBJ2-7	ASSYGGTGGEQY
TRBV3-1/TRBV3-2	TRBJ2-7	ASSPGSGSYEQY
TRBV7-2	TRBJ1-2	ASSPSGGSGYYGYT
TRBV3-1/TRBV3-2	TRBJ1-2	ASSQDLGADYGYT
TRBV7-8	TRBJ2-4	ASSLFPGGGVAKNIQY
TRBV28	TRBJ1-3	ASSFHGTGQGNTIY
TRBV4-1	TRBJ2-7	ASSQVLGTEPEQY
TRBV28	TRBJ1-2	ASSSQQGVNYGYT
TRBV9	TRBJ1-5	ASSGGSSNQPQH
TRBV7-9	TRBJ2-5	ASSPRDSTQETQY
TRBV6-5	TRBJ1-2	ASSRTGEDGYT
TRBV5-1	TRBJ1-2	ASSGGAGAHSGYT
TRBV19	TRBJ2-3	ASSMGGGATDTQY
TRBV4-1	TRBJ2-1	ASSQRLAGAYNEQF
TRBV18	TRBJ1-3	ASSSDAGLSGNTIY
TRBV27	TRBJ2-1	ASSSPSGGFREQF
TRBV6-5	TRBJ1-4	ASRRTGGEGEKLF
TRBV19	TRBJ1-5	ASNLFGGRKDQPQH
TRBV11-2	TRBJ1-6	ASSGRQGAYNSPLH
TRBV6-5	TRBJ1-6	ASSYQDRVPPLH
TRBV12-5	TRBJ2-3	ASGFSTDTQY
TRBV6-2/TRBV6-3	TRBJ2-7	ASSGGLADYSYEQY
TRBV7-9	TRBJ2-5	ASSQVTETQY
TRBV3-1/TRBV3-2	TRBJ2-2	ASSQVTRQGSGELF
TRBV3-1/TRBV3-2	TRBJ1-2	ASSQEGGVGYT
TRBV7-3	TRBJ1-1	ASSLQRGTEAF
TRBV19	TRBJ1-1	ASAGTGNTEAF
TRBV2	TRBJ1-3	ASSDVGQGIGNTIY
TRBV10-1	TRBJ2-7	ASSGTSGGSYEQY
TRBV27	TRBJ1-1	ASSLTGGETEAF